The 29 T cell receptor beta chains in this list originate from one sample, sequenced in a study of CXCR3-negative and CXCR3-positive naive CD8 T cells. Study-level points and caveats: More hydrophobic TRB CDR3s occurred in CXCR3-positive than in CXCR3-negative naive cells.

These TCRs are of unknown antigen specificity. With UMI labels, 5' RACE was used to prepare the TRB cDNA libraries. TCRdb reprocessed the 5' RACE reads and stores each CDR3 protein as one record, lacking DNA. This table holds under 70,000 distinct CDR3 sequences. Input material: naive CXCR3+ CD8+ T cells from blood. Subset given: CD45RO-CCR7+CD27+CD95- naive CD8+ T cells expressing CXCR3 (TNR3+). All receptors derive from a human donor in good health. Some clones in this sample may be carry-over from other donors' samples.

This sequence joins TRBV29-1 and TRBJ1-2; TCRdb indicates TRBD1, and absent DNA this call remains unverified. This CDR3 contains 11 residues. Germline CDR1 and CDR2: SQVTM and ANQGSEA. The CDR3 reads CSVTGGNGYTF.

V is TRBV12-3 or TRBV12-4 and J is TRBJ2-3; TCRdb gives TRBD1 as the D gene, but with no DNA this cannot be confirmed. The CDR3 runs 14 residues. CDR3 sequence: CASSTGAGTDTQYF.

This rearrangement joins TRBV4-1 to TRBJ2-1; TCRdb outputs TRBD2, but without DNA this stays unchecked. Germline CDR1 and CDR2: MGHRA and YSYEKL. The CDR3 is made up of 17 amino acids. CDR3 loop: CASSQEGTSGRTNEQFF.

The chain has TRBV20-1 and TRBJ2-3; with no DNA, the TCRdb D assignment of TRBD1 cannot be verified. The CDR3 extends over 18 amino acids. Germline-derived CDR1 and CDR2 are DFQATT and SNEGSKA (reference sequence). The CDR3 protein is CSARDTRGPSLYTDTQYF.

V gene TRBV29-1 combines with J gene TRBJ2-2; TCRdb picks TRBD2, but there is no DNA to check that call. The CDR3 loop spans 15 amino acids. Germline CDR1 reads SQVTM; CDR2 reads ANQGSEA. This CDR3 reads CSVEDVEGLTGELFF.

This chain connects TRBV20-1 to TRBJ1-1. The CDR3 runs to 12 residues. Germline loops: CDR1 DFQATT, CDR2 SNEGSKA (reference sequence). The CDR3 region is CSARDGYTEAFF.

CDR3 residues: CSVEGNPGEAFF. The V call is TRBV29-1, the J call TRBJ1-1. CDR3 size: 12 residues. Germline V gene lookup returns CDR1 SQVTM and CDR2 ANQGSEA.

This chain links TRBV29-1 with TRBJ2-7; the D call of TRBD2 rests on TCRdb alone, since no DNA is present to check it. CDR3 length equals 15 residues. Germline-derived CDR1 and CDR2 are SQVTM and ANQGSEA. The CDR3: CSVGGLAGGRNEQYF.

The J gene is TRBJ2-2, the V gene TRBV4-2; the TCRdb call, TRBD2, lacks DNA for checking. Germline V gene lookup returns CDR1 LGHNA and CDR2 YNFKEQ. The CDR3 is 17 residues long. CDR3 protein: CASSQEIVQGLTGELFF.

J is TRBJ1-1 and V is TRBV6-2 or TRBV6-3; the D call from TCRdb, TRBD1, cannot be confirmed without DNA. Germline CDR1 reads MNHEY; CDR2 reads SVGEGT. The CDR3 consists of 17 residues. The CDR3 protein is CASSYPQGRRMNTEAFF.

The rearrangement joins TRBV7-3 to TRBJ2-5. The germline gives CDR1 SGHTA, CDR2 FQGTGA. The CDR3 has 13 residues. The CDR3 loop is CASRSGGQETQYF.

The chain combines TRBV29-1 with TRBJ2-2; the D gene TCRdb calls, TRBD1, cannot be checked with no DNA. Per the germline V gene, CDR1 is SQVTM and CDR2 is ANQGSEA. The CDR3 totals 12 residues. The CDR3 region is CSVQGITGELFF.

The chain recombines TRBV6-1 with TRBJ2-5. Germline CDR1 and CDR2: MNHNS and SASEGT. The CDR3 sequence is 15 residues long. The CDR3 region is CASSPIVRDQETQYF.

The rearrangement joins TRBV7-2 to TRBJ2-5. The V gene's germline CDR1 is SGHTA and CDR2 FQGNSA. The CDR3 is 13 residues long. CDR3 loop: CASSLILTETQYF.

The rearrangement uses TRBV10-1 and TRBJ1-1; no DNA is available, so the TRBD1 call from TCRdb remains unchecked. Per germline, CDR1 WNHNN and CDR2 SYGVQD (reference sequence). The CDR3 consists of 13 residues. CDR3 amino acids: CASSFQGSTEAFF.

The chain is built from TRBV7-3 and TRBJ1-6; TCRdb's D call of TRBD1 is untestable without DNA. The CDR3 loop spans 14 amino acids. Germline lookup yields CDR1 SGHTA and CDR2 FQGTGA. The CDR3 here is CASSSTGDNSPLHF.

CDR3 residues: CSVPGPRGEQFF. The chain joins TRBV29-1 to TRBJ2-1; no DNA is available, so the TRBD1 call from TCRdb remains unchecked. This CDR3 is built from 12 residues. CDR1 and CDR2 (germline): SQVTM, ANQGSEA.

The gene calls are TRBV7-9 and TRBJ2-7. The germline CDR1 and CDR2 sequences are SEHNR and FQNEAQ (reference sequence). The CDR3 has 13 residues. This CDR3 reads CASSRPASYEQYF.

V is TRBV23-1 and J is TRBJ2-5; TCRdb's D call of TRBD1 is untestable without DNA. TRBV23-1 counts as an open reading frame of uncertain function. The CDR3 has 14 amino acids. The CDR3 reads CASSRQGYKETQYF.

V and J are TRBV12-3 or TRBV12-4 and TRBJ2-3. The CDR3 runs to 12 residues. This chain's CDR3 is CASSLGEDTQYF.

This sequence joins TRBV7-9 and TRBJ2-5; with no DNA, the TCRdb D assignment of TRBD1 cannot be verified. The germline CDR1 and CDR2 sequences are SEHNR and FQNEAQ (reference sequence). The CDR3 totals 15 residues. The CDR3 is CASSSTGGARETQYF.

CDR3 region: CASSSTPGRVTDTQYF. This chain joins TRBV7-6 and TRBJ2-3; TCRdb's D call of TRBD1 is untestable without DNA. CDR1 SGHVS and CDR2 FNYEAQ come from the germline V gene. The CDR3 runs 16 residues.

The rearrangement joins TRBV29-1 to TRBJ2-7; the TRBD1 assignment by TCRdb is unverifiable without DNA. Germline loops: CDR1 SQVTM, CDR2 ANQGSEA. This CDR3 region has 13 residues. The CDR3 sequence: CSVWAGNANEQYF.

The rearrangement joins TRBV7-3 to TRBJ2-1; absent DNA, TCRdb's TRBD2 call cannot be checked. CDR1 SGHTA and CDR2 FQGTGA come from the germline V gene. The length of the CDR3 is 15 residues. CDR3 in amino acids: CASSSGILAGNEQFF.

The chain links TRBV12-3 or TRBV12-4 to TRBJ2-7; TCRdb proposes TRBD1, but this gene call is untestable without DNA. This CDR3 region has 14 residues. CDR3 amino acids: CASSHRFGTYEQYF.

The rearrangement links TRBV6-2 or TRBV6-3 to TRBJ2-1; TCRdb returns TRBD2, unconfirmable since there is no DNA. The V gene's germline CDR1 is MNHEY and CDR2 SVGEGT. This CDR3 contains 12 residues. The CDR3: CASRGLYNEQFF.

The chain combines TRBV2 with TRBJ2-7. This CDR3 has 12 residues. The germline V gene has CDR1 SNHLY and CDR2 FYNNEI. Here the CDR3 reads CASIANHYEQYF.

The chain joins TRBV29-1 to TRBJ2-2; TCRdb indicates TRBD1, and absent DNA this call remains unverified. Germline V CDR1 and CDR2: SQVTM, ANQGSEA. This CDR3 comprises 14 residues. The CDR3 here is CSVEEPGFTGELFF.

This clonotype shows up as medium-sized by frequency. V gene TRBV29-1 combines with J gene TRBJ2-7; with no DNA, the TCRdb D assignment of TRBD1 cannot be verified. The length of the CDR3 is 13 residues. Germline CDR1 reads SQVTM; CDR2 reads ANQGSEA. The CDR3 loop reads CSVEDDTGYEQYF.